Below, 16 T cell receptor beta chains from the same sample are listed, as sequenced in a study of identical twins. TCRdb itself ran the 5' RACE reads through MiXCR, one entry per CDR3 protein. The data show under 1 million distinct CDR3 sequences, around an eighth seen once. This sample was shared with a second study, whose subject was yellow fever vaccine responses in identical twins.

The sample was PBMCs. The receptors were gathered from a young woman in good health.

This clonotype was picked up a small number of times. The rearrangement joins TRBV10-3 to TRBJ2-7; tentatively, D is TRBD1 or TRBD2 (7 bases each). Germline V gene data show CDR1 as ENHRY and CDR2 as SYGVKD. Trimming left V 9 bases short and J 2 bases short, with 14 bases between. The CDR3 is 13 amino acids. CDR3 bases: TGTGCCATGTGCGGGGGACAGACCTACGAGCAGTACGTC. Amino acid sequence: CAMCGGQTYEQYV.

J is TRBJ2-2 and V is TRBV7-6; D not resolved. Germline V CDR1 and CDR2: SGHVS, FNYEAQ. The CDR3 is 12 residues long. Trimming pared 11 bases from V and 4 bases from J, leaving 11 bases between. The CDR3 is CAGRVGTGELFF. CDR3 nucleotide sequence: TGTGCCGGACGTGTGGGCACCGGGGAGCTGTTTTTT.

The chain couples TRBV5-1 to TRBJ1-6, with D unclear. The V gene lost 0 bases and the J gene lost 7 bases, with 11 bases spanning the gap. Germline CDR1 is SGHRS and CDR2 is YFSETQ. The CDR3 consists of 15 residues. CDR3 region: CASSLGTDRNSPLHF. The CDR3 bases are TGCGCCAGCAGCTTGGGAACCGATAGGAATTCACCCCTCCACTTT.

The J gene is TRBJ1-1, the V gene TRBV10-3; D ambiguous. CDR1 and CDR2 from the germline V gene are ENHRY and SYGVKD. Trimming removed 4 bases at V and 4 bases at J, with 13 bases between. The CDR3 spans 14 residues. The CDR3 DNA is TGTGCCATCAGTGGTAAGGGTAGCGGCACTGAAGCTTTCTTT. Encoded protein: CAISGKGSGTEAFF.

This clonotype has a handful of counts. The DNA for the CDR3 is TGTGCCAGCGGTTATCGAGGCATCGGGAACATTCAGTACTTC. Translation gives CASGYRGIGNIQYF. V is TRBV28 and J is TRBJ2-4; no clear D gene. Germline V gives CDR1 MDHEN, CDR2 SYDVKM. This CDR3 contains 14 residues. The ends were cut back, 8 bases at V and 7 bases at J, with 18 bases in the middle.

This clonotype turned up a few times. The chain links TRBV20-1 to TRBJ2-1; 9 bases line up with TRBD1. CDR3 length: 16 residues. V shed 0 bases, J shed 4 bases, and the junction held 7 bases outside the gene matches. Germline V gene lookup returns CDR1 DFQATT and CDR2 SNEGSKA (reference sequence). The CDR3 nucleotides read TGCAGTGCTAGAGAATCCGGGACAGGGCGATACAATGAGCAGTTCTTC. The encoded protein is CSARESGTGRYNEQFF.

CDR3 amino acids: CASSYNPLTSLWGYTF. The CDR3 DNA is TGTGCCAGCAGTTATAATCCTCTGACCTCCCTGTGGGGCTACACCTTC. This chain links TRBV6-5 with TRBJ1-2; no firm D call. The CDR3 contains 16 residues. Trimming left V 3 bases short and J 8 bases short, with 22 bases between. Germline assignment: CDR1 MNHEY and CDR2 SVGAGI.

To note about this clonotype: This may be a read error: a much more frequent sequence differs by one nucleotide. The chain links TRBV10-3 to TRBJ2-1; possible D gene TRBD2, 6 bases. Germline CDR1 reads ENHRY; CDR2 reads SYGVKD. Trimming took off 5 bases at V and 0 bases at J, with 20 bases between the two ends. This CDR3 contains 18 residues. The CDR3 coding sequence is TGTGCCATCAGTAGCCCGGGGCCCATAGCGGTCTCCTACAATGAGCAGTTCTTC. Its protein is CAISSPGPIAVSYNEQFF.

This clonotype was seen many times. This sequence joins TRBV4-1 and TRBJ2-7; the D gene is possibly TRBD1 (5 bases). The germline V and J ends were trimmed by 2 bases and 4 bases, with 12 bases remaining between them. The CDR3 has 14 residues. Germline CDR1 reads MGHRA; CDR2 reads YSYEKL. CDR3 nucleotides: TGCGCCAGCAGCCAACGCCGGACATTTTACGAGCAGTACGTC. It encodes CASSQRRTFYEQYV.

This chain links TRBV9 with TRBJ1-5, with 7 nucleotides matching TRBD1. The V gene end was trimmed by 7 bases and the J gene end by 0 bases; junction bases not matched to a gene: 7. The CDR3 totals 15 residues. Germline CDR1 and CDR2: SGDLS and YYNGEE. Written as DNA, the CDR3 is TGTGCCAGCGGCAAGAACAGGGGTAGCAATCAGCCCCAGCATTTT. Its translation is CASGKNRGSNQPQHF.

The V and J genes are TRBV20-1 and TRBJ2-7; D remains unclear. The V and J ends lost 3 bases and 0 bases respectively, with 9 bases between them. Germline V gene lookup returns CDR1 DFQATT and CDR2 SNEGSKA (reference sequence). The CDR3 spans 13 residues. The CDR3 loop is CSARGRSSYEQYV. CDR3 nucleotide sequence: TGCAGTGCTAGGGGCAGGTCCTCCTACGAGCAGTACGTC.

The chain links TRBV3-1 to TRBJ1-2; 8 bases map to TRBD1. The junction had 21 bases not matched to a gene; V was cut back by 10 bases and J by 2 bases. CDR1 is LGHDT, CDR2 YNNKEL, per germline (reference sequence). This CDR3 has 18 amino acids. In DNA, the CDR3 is TGTGCCACCTCCCAAGACGAGGACAGGGACAGCGAGAACTATGGCTACACCTTC. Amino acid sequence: CATSQDEDRDSENYGYTF. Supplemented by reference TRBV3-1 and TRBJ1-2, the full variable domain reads DTAVSQTPKYLVTQMGNDKSIKCEQNLGHDTMYWYKQDSKKFLKIMFSYNNKELIINETVPNRFSPKSPDKAHLNLHINSLELGDSAVYFCATSQDEDRDSENYGYTFGSGTRLTVV.

CDR3 coding DNA: TGTGCCAGCAGTGACTCGGGACAGGGAGGCTACACCTTC. Amino acid sequence: CASSDSGQGGYTF. This chain connects TRBV25-1 to TRBJ1-2, with 9 nucleotides matching TRBD1. V shed 3 bases, J shed 8 bases, and the junction held 4 bases outside the gene matches. This CDR3 spans 13 amino acids. The germline gives CDR1 MGHDK, CDR2 SYGVNS.

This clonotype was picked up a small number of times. Here the CDR3 reads CASSQSEGYTGELFF. CDR3 nucleotide sequence: TGTGCCAGCAGCCAATCCGAGGGGTACACCGGGGAGCTGTTTTTT. This rearrangement joins TRBV3-1 to TRBJ2-2; either TRBD1 or TRBD2 may fit D (5 bases each). The CDR3 spans 15 residues. V shed 2 bases and J shed 3 bases, with 10 bases lying between them. Per germline, CDR1 LGHDT and CDR2 YNNKEL (reference sequence). The full variable domain, in which reference TRBV3-1 and TRBJ2-2 provide the parts outside the CDR3, is DTAVSQTPKYLVTQMGNDKSIKCEQNLGHDTMYWYKQDSKKFLKIMFSYNNKELIINETVPNRFSPKSPDKAHLNLHINSLELGDSAVYFCASSQSEGYTGELFFGEGSRLTVL.

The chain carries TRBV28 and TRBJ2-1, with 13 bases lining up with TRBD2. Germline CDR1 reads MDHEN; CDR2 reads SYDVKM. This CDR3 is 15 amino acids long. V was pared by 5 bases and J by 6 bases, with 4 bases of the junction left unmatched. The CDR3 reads CASSAGTSGTNEQFF. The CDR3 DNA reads TGTGCCAGCAGTGCCGGGACTAGCGGGACCAATGAGCAGTTCTTC.

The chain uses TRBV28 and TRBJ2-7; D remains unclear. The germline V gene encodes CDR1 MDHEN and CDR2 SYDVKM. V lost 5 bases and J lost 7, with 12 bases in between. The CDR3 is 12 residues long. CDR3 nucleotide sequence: TGTGCCAGCAGTCGGACCTATGGGGAGCAGTACTTC. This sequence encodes CASSRTYGEQYF.